Detailed here is one T cell receptor beta chain. The sample originates from a study of blood T cell repertoires in COVID-19. The overall study: Sources were T cells, B-cell-depleted T cells, or PBMCs; the material itself was cDNA or gDNA.

The germline V gene has CDR1 MNHEY and CDR2 SVGEGT. V was clipped by 5 bases and J by 3 bases; unmatched bases: 5. There are 14 residues in the CDR3. Data came from immunoSEQ multiplex PCR; TCRdb stores just in-frame clones and leaves some out. The profile covers about 300,000 clones, with 83% appearing a single time and 8% to 9.5% taken by the ten largest. The sequence derives from a woman aged 50 to 60 who had recovered from COVID-19. Input material: peripheral blood. The chain is built from TRBV6-2 or TRBV6-3 and TRBJ2-7, with 9 bases aligning to TRBD1. CDR3 protein: CASSGQGRGYEQYF. The CDR3 DNA reads TGTGCCAGCAGTGGACAGGGGAGAGGCTACGAGCAGTACTTC.